Below, one TCR beta chain is given with its context. Trimming took 3 bases from V and 0 from J, leaving 9 bases between them. The CDR3 covers 15 residues. Germline V gene sequence: CDR1 MGHRA, CDR2 YSYEKL. The data stem from a study of blood T cell repertoires in COVID-19. Study-wide context: From the United States, Italy and Spain came samples of acute and convalescent COVID-19. T cells, B-cell-depleted T cells, or PBMCs provided the cDNA or gDNA that served as material.

As handled by the study authors: Cell counts per sample came from amplifying reference gene primers. The data were produced by immunoSEQ multiplex PCR, yet TCRdb's version contains in-frame clones alone and is incomplete. That table gives V, J and clone size, and the DNA gave D and trimming. The sample contains roughly 410,000 clones, roughly 90% of which appear only once. The chain employs TRBV4-1 and TRBJ2-4; maybe TRBD2 (5 bases). Sequencing input: peripheral blood. The origin of this receptor is a man aged 40-49 years with acute or convalescent COVID-19. CDR3 nucleotide sequence: TGCGCCAGCAGCCACCTAGCCGTAGCCAAAAACATTCAGTACTTC. It codes for CASSHLAVAKNIQYF.